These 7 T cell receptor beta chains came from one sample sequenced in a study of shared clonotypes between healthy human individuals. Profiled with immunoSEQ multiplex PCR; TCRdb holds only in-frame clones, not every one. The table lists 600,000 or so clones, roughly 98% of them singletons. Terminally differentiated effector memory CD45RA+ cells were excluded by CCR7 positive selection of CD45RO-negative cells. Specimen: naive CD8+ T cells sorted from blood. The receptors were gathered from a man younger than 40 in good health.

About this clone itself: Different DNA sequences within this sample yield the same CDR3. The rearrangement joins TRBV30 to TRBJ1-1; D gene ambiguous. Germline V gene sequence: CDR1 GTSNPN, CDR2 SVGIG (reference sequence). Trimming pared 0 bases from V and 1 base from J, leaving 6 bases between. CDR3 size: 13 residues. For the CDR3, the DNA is TGTGCCTGGAGTGTGGGCCCGAACACTGAAGCTTTCTTT. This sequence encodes CAWSVGPNTEAFF.

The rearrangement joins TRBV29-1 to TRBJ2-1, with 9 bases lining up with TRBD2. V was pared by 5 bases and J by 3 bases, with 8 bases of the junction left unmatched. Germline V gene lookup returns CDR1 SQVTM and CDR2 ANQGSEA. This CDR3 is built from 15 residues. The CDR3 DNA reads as TGCAGCGTTATTGAGACTAGCGGTTTCTACAATGAGCAGTTCTTC. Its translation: CSVIETSGFYNEQFF.

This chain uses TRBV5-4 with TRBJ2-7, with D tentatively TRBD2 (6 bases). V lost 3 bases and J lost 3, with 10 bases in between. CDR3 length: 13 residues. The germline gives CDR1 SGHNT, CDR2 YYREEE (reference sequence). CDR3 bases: TGTGCCAGCAGCTACGGGGGACTCTACGAGCAGTACTTC. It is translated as CASSYGGLYEQYF. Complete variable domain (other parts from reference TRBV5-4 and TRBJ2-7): ETGVTQSPTHLIKTRGQQVTLRCSSQSGHNTVSWYQQALGQGPQFIFQYYREEENGRGNFPPRFSGLQFPNYSSELNVNALELDDSALYLCASSYGGLYEQYFGPGTRLTVT.

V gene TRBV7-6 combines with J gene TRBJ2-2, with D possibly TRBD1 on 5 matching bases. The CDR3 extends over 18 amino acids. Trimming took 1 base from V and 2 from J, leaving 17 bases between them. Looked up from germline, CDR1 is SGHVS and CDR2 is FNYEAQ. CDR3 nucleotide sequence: TGTGCCAGCAGCTTAGGAGCTGAATGGGGCCGTAACACCGGGGAGCTGTTTTTT. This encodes CASSLGAEWGRNTGELFF.

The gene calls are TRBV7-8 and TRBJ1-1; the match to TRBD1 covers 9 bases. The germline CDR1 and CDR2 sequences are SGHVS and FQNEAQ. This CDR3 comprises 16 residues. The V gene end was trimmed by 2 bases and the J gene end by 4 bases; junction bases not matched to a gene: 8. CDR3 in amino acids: CASSLSNRGLFTEAFF. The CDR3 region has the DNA TGTGCCAGCAGCTTAAGCAACAGGGGGCTTTTCACTGAAGCTTTCTTT.

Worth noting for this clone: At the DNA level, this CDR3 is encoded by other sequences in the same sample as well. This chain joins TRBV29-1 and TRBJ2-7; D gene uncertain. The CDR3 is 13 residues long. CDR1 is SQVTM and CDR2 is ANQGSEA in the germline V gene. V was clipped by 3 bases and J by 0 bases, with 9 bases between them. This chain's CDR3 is CSVDTGVSYEQYF. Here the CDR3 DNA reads TGCAGCGTTGATACTGGAGTCTCCTACGAGCAGTACTTC.

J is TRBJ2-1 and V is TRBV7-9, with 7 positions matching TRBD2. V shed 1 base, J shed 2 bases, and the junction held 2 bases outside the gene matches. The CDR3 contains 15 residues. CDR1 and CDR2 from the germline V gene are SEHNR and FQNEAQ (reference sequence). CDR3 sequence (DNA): TGTGCCAGCAGCTTAGGGACTAGAACCTACAATGAGCAGTTCTTC. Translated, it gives CASSLGTRTYNEQFF.